The 7 T cell receptor beta chains in this list originate from one sample, sequenced in a study of vaccination and CD4 T cells after COVID-19. TCRdb fed the PCR reads into MiXCR, producing one record per CDR3 protein. This table has about 19,000 distinct CDR3 sequences, about 60% appearing once. Material: CD4+ T cells from blood, obtained after SARS-CoV-2 vaccination. These receptors all come from a human donor who had recovered from COVID-19.

This chain uses TRBV5-6 with TRBJ1-6; 8 positions agree with TRBD1. The CDR3 consists of 16 residues. CDR1 and CDR2 from the germline V gene are SGHDT and YYEEEE. Trimming cost V 4 bases and J 7 bases; bases outside gene matches: 10. This CDR3 is CASSGQQGGRNSPLHF. Here the CDR3 DNA reads TGTGCCAGCAGCGGCCAACAGGGGGGCAGAAATTCACCCCTCCACTTT.

In its sample, this clonotype was seen a few times. The genes are TRBV10-3 and TRBJ2-5, with D possibly matching TRBD1 (5 bases). Germline-derived CDR1 and CDR2 are ENHRY and SYGVKD. V gave up 6 bases and J gave up 4 bases, with 12 bases separating them. The CDR3 loop spans 13 amino acids. The CDR3 nucleotides read TGTGCCATCAGGGGGATCACAGGAGAGACCCAGTACTTC. Translation gives CAIRGITGETQYF.

This clonotype appeared a single time. The rearrangement uses TRBV12-3 or TRBV12-4 and TRBJ1-5, with D possibly being TRBD1 (6 bases). The CDR3 spans 15 residues. Trimming removed 5 bases from V and 6 bases from J, with 17 bases in between. The CDR3 protein is CASSLSGVMGQPQHF. Here the CDR3 DNA reads TGTGCCAGCAGTCTCTCAGGGGTTATGGGTCAGCCCCAGCATTTT.

In this sample, this clonotype turned up a few times. The chain joins TRBV25-1 to TRBJ1-3; 8 positions agree with TRBD1. CDR3 length: 15 residues. Per germline, CDR1 MGHDK and CDR2 SYGVNS. J lost 6 bases, V lost 7 bases, and 11 bases had no gene match. The CDR3 region has the DNA TGTGCCAGCACCCAAGGGTGGGACAGGACAAACACCATATATTTT. Translated: CASTQGWDRTNTIYF.

This clonotype came up a few times. The V gene is TRBV6-1, the J gene TRBJ1-5, with 9 positions matching TRBD1. This CDR3 is built from 16 residues. In germline, CDR1 is MNHNS, CDR2 SASEGT. V dropped 5 bases and J dropped 5; count of bases not matched to a gene: 10. Here the CDR3 DNA reads TGTGCCAGCAGTCCCATAGGGACAGGGCTCGATCAGCCCCAGCATTTT. As protein: CASSPIGTGLDQPQHF.

This clonotype turned up a few times. This chain connects TRBV15 to TRBJ1-3; D call uncertain. The CDR3 runs 17 residues. V lost 1 base and J lost 0, with 13 bases in between. The germline V gene encodes CDR1 LNHNV and CDR2 YYDKDF (reference sequence). This CDR3 reads CATSRAYILTSGNTIYF. The CDR3 nucleotides are TGTGCCACCAGCAGAGCGTACATACTTACCTCTGGAAACACCATATATTTT.

This chain uses TRBV4-3 with TRBJ1-4; D is unresolved. The CDR3 loop spans 17 amino acids. Trimming pared 0 bases from V and 5 bases from J, leaving 16 bases between. From germline, CDR1 is LGHNA and CDR2 YSLEER. The CDR3 DNA is TGCGCCAGCAGCCAAGAATGGGGTGCGGCCTCAAATGAAAAACTGTTTTTT. It yields the protein CASSQEWGAASNEKLFF.